The clone carrying this T cell receptor (beta chain) was seen ten or more times. Its antigen is currently unknown. The entry originates in a study of molecular identifiers for immune sequencing clone quantification. Whole-study findings and limits: Spiked Jurkat TCR RNA originating from one cell could reportedly be identified amid more than 800,000 naive cells. Barcode-sharing identical TCR molecules could underestimate highly expanded clone sizes.

Naive CD8 T cells were sorted, and the gate applied was CD8+CD4-CCR7+CD45RA+. Previously described methods and listed TCR primers were employed for the bulk TCR libraries. One entry per CDR3 protein results from TCRdb running MiXCR on the PCR reads. This table holds around 480,000 distinct CDR3 sequences, 20% to 25% found once. Source material: naive CD8+ T cells from blood, with Jurkat cell RNA spiked in. Subset here: FACS-sorted CD8+CD4-CCR7+CD45RA+ naive T cells. The TCR was taken from a human donor in good health. Some libraries in this study had Jurkat cell RNA spiked in.

The CDR3 is CSVPGTAQETQYF. CDR3 DNA sequence: TGCAGCGTCCCAGGGACGGCCCAAGAGACCCAGTACTTC. V gene TRBV29-1 combines with J gene TRBJ2-5; D is possibly TRBD1 or TRBD2 (5 bases each). This CDR3 is 13 amino acids long. CDR1 SQVTM and CDR2 ANQGSEA come from the germline V gene. V was cut by 6 bases and J by 1 base, with 12 bases left in between.